This is a list of T cell receptor beta chains from one sample in a study of T-cell memory formation after mild COVID-19. TCRdb used MiXCR to reprocess the 5' RACE reads, holding one entry per CDR3 protein. The sample yields hundreds of thousands of distinct CDR3 sequences, 20% to 25% seen once. The sequenced sample consisted of PBMCs or a T cell subset sorted from them (not recorded which). These receptors originate from an adult woman who had mild COVID-19 (a few samples of this study predate the infection). Cell type and time point are not known. The CDR3 runs from the conserved cysteine through the conserved F or W. D genes are given only for firm matches. Some rows mark clone size as missing; the rest say once, few, many or name a class of expanded clone.

>TRBV7-9|TRBJ2-7|NA|few
TGTGCCAGCAGCATAGACAGGAGACCCTACGAGCAGTACTTC
CASSIDRRPYEQYF
>TRBV6-6|TRBJ2-3|TRBD1|few
TGTGCCAGCAGTCCCTCGGGACAGCTAAGCACAGATACGCAGTATTTT
CASSPSGQLSTDTQYF
>TRBV9|TRBJ2-3|NA|NA
TGTGCCAGCGGGCAGGGGCTATCCACGGGTACGCAGTATTTT
CASGQGLSTGTQYF
>TRBV11-2|TRBJ2-3|NA|few
TGTGCCAGCATTGCCCAAACAGATACGCAGTATTTT
CASIAQTDTQYF
>TRBV12-3/TRBV12-4|TRBJ2-5|TRBD1|NA
TGTGCCAGCACCCACAGGGGTGGCGAGACCCAGTACTTC
CASTHRGGETQYF
>TRBV27|TRBJ1-2|NA|NA
TGTGCCAGCAGTGCAGGGTTTGGCTACACCTTC
CASSAGFGYTF
>TRBV6-5|TRBJ2-7|NA|NA
TGTGCCAGCGCCCGGGTGGCAGGATCCTACGAGCAGTACTTC
CASARVAGSYEQYF
>TRBV9|TRBJ2-7|TRBD1|NA
TGTGCCAGCAGCGCCCCGGGACAGGGGTCCCACGAGCAGTACTTC
CASSAPGQGSHEQYF
>TRBV30|TRBJ2-5|TRBD1|NA
TGTGCCTGGAGTGGATTCGGCAGGGGGCAAGAGACCCAGTACTTC
CAWSGFGRGQETQYF
>TRBV20-1|TRBJ2-1|NA|NA
TGCAGTGCCGAAGACAGTGACTCCTACAATGAGCAGTTCTTC
CSAEDSDSYNEQFF
>TRBV12-3/TRBV12-4|TRBJ2-1|TRBD2|few
TGTGCCAGCAGCTGGACTAGGCGACTATACAATGAGCAGTTCTTC
CASSWTRRLYNEQFF
>TRBV4-1|TRBJ2-2|NA|few
TGCGCCAGCAGCACCGGGGGCTGGGACACCGGGGAGCTGTTTTTT
CASSTGGWDTGELFF
>TRBV18|TRBJ1-1|NA|many
TGTGCCAGCTCACCAAGCCAGAACACTGAAGCTTTCTTT
CASSPSQNTEAFF
>TRBV7-2|TRBJ1-2|TRBD1|NA
TGTGCCAGCAGGGACAGGGCCTATGGCTACACCTTC
CASRDRAYGYTF
>TRBV7-7|TRBJ2-2|TRBD1|few
TGTGCTAGCAGCTTAGCAGGCAGGACAGGGAACACCGGGGAGCTGTTTTTT
CASSLAGRTGNTGELFF